The 20 T cell receptor beta chains reported below all come from one sample, sequenced in a study of ipilimumab plus nivolumab after autologous stem cell transplantation. Repertoires were generated with immunoSEQ multiplex PCR, while TCRdb's copy carries only in-frame clones and drops some. The sample records about 9,800 clones, 55% to 75% being singletons. The sample consisted of PBMCs, taken in a trial of ipilimumab plus nivolumab as post-transplant consolidation. The receptors were sampled from a female donor with multiple myeloma.

This clone has just a few counts. The chain couples TRBV10-3 to TRBJ2-5, with 7 bases matching TRBD1. The end of the DNA aligns better with TRBJ2-7, so the J call may be wrong. Germline V gives CDR1 ENHRY, CDR2 SYGVKD. The CDR3 totals 16 residues. The CDR3 loop reads CAISGATGLSSYEQYF. CDR3 bases: TGTGCCATCAGTGGGGCGACAGGGCTGAGCTCCTACGAGCAGTACTTC.

V usage is TRBV4-3 and J usage is TRBJ2-3; TRBD1 matches 7 bases. The CDR3 runs to 16 residues. The germline V gene encodes CDR1 LGHNA and CDR2 YSLEER. The ends lost 4 bases at V and 3 bases at J; junction bases unmatched: 10. The CDR3 nucleotides read TGCGCCAGCAGCCCTGGGACAGTCCCCTTAACAGATACGCAGTATTTT. As protein: CASSPGTVPLTDTQYF.

This chain joins TRBV7-9 and TRBJ1-1; possibly TRBD1 for D (5 bases). Per the germline V gene, CDR1 is SEHNR and CDR2 is FQNEAQ (reference sequence). V dropped 5 bases and J dropped 7 bases, with 8 bases sitting between them. This CDR3 is 11 amino acids long. The DNA of the CDR3 is TGTGCCAGCAGCCAGGGTGGTGAAGCTTTCTTT. It encodes CASSQGGEAFF.

The rearrangement uses TRBV30 and TRBJ1-6, with TRBD1 matching 10 bases. The CDR3 covers 14 residues. CDR1 and CDR2 from the germline V gene are GTSNPN and SVGIG (reference sequence). V was pared by 5 bases and J by 7 bases, with 5 bases of the junction left unmatched. This CDR3 reads CAWVPGQGNSPLHF. The DNA for the CDR3 is TGTGCCTGGGTGCCGGGACAGGGGAATTCACCCCTCCACTTT.

This clone occurred a few times. The identical CDR3 is also encoded by other nucleotide sequences in the sample. The J gene is TRBJ1-5, the V gene TRBV19; D gene unclear. Deletions cut 5 bases from V and 2 bases from J, with 10 bases between. Germline CDR1 and CDR2: LNHDA and SQIVND (reference sequence). The CDR3 extends over 14 amino acids. Here the CDR3 reads CASSGSRGNQPQHF. The CDR3 coding sequence is TGTGCCAGTAGTGGTTCCCGGGGCAATCAGCCCCAGCATTTT. Filled out from reference TRBV19 and TRBJ1-5, the complete variable domain reads DGGITQSPKYLFRKEGQNVTLSCEQNLNHDAMYWYRQDPGQGLRLIYYSQIVNDFQKGDIAEGYSVSREKKESFPLTVTSAQKNPTAFYLCASSGSRGNQPQHFGDGTRLSIL.

The chain employs TRBV18 and TRBJ1-3, with TRBD1 matching 7 bases. V was clipped by 2 bases and J by 6 bases; unmatched bases: 7. Germline CDR1 KGHSH, CDR2 LQKENI. This CDR3 is built from 15 residues. CDR3 protein: CASSPIPGGENTIYF. In DNA form, the CDR3 reads TGTGCCAGCTCACCAATTCCAGGGGGTGAAAACACCATATATTTT.

The chain couples TRBV18 to TRBJ2-5, with no clear D. CDR1 and CDR2 from the germline V gene are KGHSH and LQKENI. The CDR3 spans 13 residues. The V end was cut by 2 bases, the J end by 1 base, with 5 bases between. CDR3: CASSPLGQETQYF. CDR3 nucleotide sequence: TGTGCCAGCTCACCATTGGGCCAAGAGACCCAGTACTTC.

This clone is medium-sized (0.01 to 0.1%). The chain employs TRBV9 and TRBJ2-1, with TRBD2 as a possible D gene (6 bases). The CDR3 totals 15 residues. With 6 bases removed from V and 0 bases from J, the gap between germline ends came to 13 bases. The V gene's germline CDR1 is SGDLS and CDR2 YYNGEE. CDR3 residues: CASTGSGPSYNEQFF. CDR3 in DNA: TGTGCCAGCACCGGGAGCGGTCCCTCCTACAATGAGCAGTTCTTC.

The rearrangement joins TRBV9 to TRBJ2-5, with TRBD2 identical over 10 bases. The CDR3 spans 16 residues. The V gene end was trimmed by 0 bases and the J gene end by 1 base; junction bases not matched to a gene: 3. Germline V gives CDR1 SGDLS, CDR2 YYNGEE. The DNA of the CDR3 is TGTGCCAGCAGCGTAGGAGCGGGAGGGACCCAAGAGACCCAGTACTTC. This sequence encodes CASSVGAGGTQETQYF.

Judged by abundance, this clone is medium-sized (0.01 to 0.1%). This chain connects TRBV18 to TRBJ2-7; 7 bases map to TRBD1. The CDR3 totals 13 residues. Germline lookup yields CDR1 KGHSH and CDR2 LQKENI. V dropped 0 bases and J dropped 8; count of bases not matched to a gene: 4. The CDR3 loop reads CASSPPYRGQQYF. In nucleotides, the CDR3 is TGTGCCAGCTCACCACCCTACAGGGGTCAGCAGTACTTC.

The DNA of the CDR3 is TGTGCCAGCACAGCTTGGGACGGCCGGCCTGAAAAACTGTTTTTT. Translated: CASTAWDGRPEKLFF. The rearrangement uses TRBV7-9 and TRBJ1-4, with D tentatively TRBD1 (5 bases). From germline, CDR1 is SEHNR and CDR2 FQNEAQ (reference sequence). This CDR3 contains 15 residues. With 7 bases removed from V and 7 bases from J, the gap between germline ends came to 19 bases.

This clone showed up just a few times. The CDR3 loop is CASSLGQGGNTEAFF. The CDR3 region has the DNA TGTGCCAGCAGCCTTGGACAGGGCGGGAACACTGAAGCTTTCTTT. The chain links TRBV6-4 to TRBJ1-1; 8 nucleotides line up with TRBD1. Unmatched junction bases numbered 7, after V lost 6 bases and J lost 1 base. There are 15 residues in the CDR3. Germline-derived CDR1 and CDR2 are MRHNA and SNTAGT.

In its sample, this clone was seen once. The chain is built from TRBV7-9 and TRBJ1-1; possibly TRBD1 for D (5 bases). Germline lookup yields CDR1 SEHNR and CDR2 FQNEAQ (reference sequence). V was trimmed by 0 bases and J by 6 bases, leaving 8 bases between them. The CDR3 has 13 amino acids. The CDR3 is CASSLALGAEAFF. The CDR3 DNA reads as TGTGCCAGCAGCTTAGCTCTGGGGGCTGAAGCTTTCTTT.

V gene TRBV11-3 combines with J gene TRBJ2-7, with TRBD2 as a possible D gene (5 bases). The CDR3 runs 15 residues. V lost 4 bases and J 1 base, leaving 14 bases between the germline ends. CDR1 is SGHNT and CDR2 is YENEEA in the germline V gene. In DNA form, the CDR3 reads TGTGCCAGCAGCTCCGGATTAGCGAGATCCTACGAGCAGTACTTC. Residues: CASSSGLARSYEQYF. Full variable domain (outside the CDR3, taken from reference TRBV11-3 and TRBJ2-7): EAGVVQSPRYKIIEKKQPVAFWCNPISGHNTLYWYLQNLGQGPELLIRYENEEAVDDSQLPKDRFSAERLKGVDSTLKIQPAELGDSAVYLCASSSGLARSYEQYFGPGTRLTVT.

This sequence joins TRBV6-5 and TRBJ2-5; 9 bases align to TRBD1. The germline V gene has CDR1 MNHEY and CDR2 SVGAGI. With 2 bases clipped from V and 4 bases from J, the junction kept 5 bases outside the gene matches. This CDR3 contains 15 residues. As DNA, the CDR3 is TGTGCCAGCAGTTACGGGGGACAGGGTGCAGAGACCCAGTACTTC. Its translation: CASSYGGQGAETQYF.

The V and J genes are TRBV29-1 and TRBJ2-5, with TRBD1 matching over 12 bases. CDR1 and CDR2 from the germline V gene are SQVTM and ANQGSEA. The J segment lost 5 bases and the V segment lost 3 bases, leaving 13 bases of the junction unmatched. CDR3 length: 17 residues. The CDR3 protein is CSVDGTGGQLLLETQYF. The CDR3 region has the DNA TGCAGCGTTGACGGGACAGGGGGCCAACTCCTCCTGGAGACCCAGTACTTC.

This sequence joins TRBV2 and TRBJ1-2; a weak D match, TRBD1 (6 bases). Trimming cost V 2 bases and J 8 bases, with 18 bases left between them. CDR3 length: 15 residues. In germline, CDR1 is SNHLY, CDR2 FYNNEI. CDR3 nucleotides: TGTGCCAGCAGTGAAAGCCGGACAGTCGACAAGGGCTACACCTTC. This sequence encodes CASSESRTVDKGYTF. Supplemented by reference TRBV2 and TRBJ1-2, the full variable domain reads EPEVTQTPSHQVTQMGQEVILRCVPISNHLYFYWYRQILGQKVEFLVSFYNNEISEKSEIFDDQFSVERPDGSNFTLKIRSTKLEDSAMYFCASSESRTVDKGYTFGSGTRLTVV.

This chain joins TRBV2 and TRBJ1-3; D is undetermined. In germline, CDR1 is SNHLY, CDR2 FYNNEI. V shed 6 bases and J shed 0 bases, with 6 bases lying between them. The length of the CDR3 is 13 residues. CDR3 coding DNA: TGTGCCAGCAGCGGGGTCTCTGGAAACACCATATATTTT. Amino acids: CASSGVSGNTIYF.

The chain employs TRBV7-3 and TRBJ2-1, with 7 bases matching TRBD2. Trimming took 4 bases from V and 5 from J; bases not matched to a gene: 8. Germline V gene lookup returns CDR1 SGHTA and CDR2 FQGTGA. The CDR3 consists of 15 residues. CDR3 residues: CASSSPSGLNNEQFF. The DNA of the CDR3 is TGTGCCAGCAGCTCCCCTAGCGGACTAAACAATGAGCAGTTCTTC.

This sequence joins TRBV28 and TRBJ1-1, with D perhaps TRBD1 (5 bases). The CDR3 runs 15 residues. Trimming shortened V by 3 bases and J by 5 bases, and 16 bases separated the two germline ends. The germline V gene has CDR1 MDHEN and CDR2 SYDVKM. The CDR3 DNA reads as TGTGCCAGCAGTTTGATGACGGGACGGCGAACTGAAGCTTTCTTT. It is translated as CASSLMTGRRTEAFF.